This T cell receptor (beta chain) derives from a study of blood T cells in healthy people across ages. This clonotype was recorded many times. Germline assignment: CDR1 MNHEY and CDR2 SMNVEV (reference sequence). This CDR3 spans 18 amino acids. The ends were cut back, 5 bases at V and 0 bases at J, with 17 bases in the middle. The authors ran a second PCR of roughly 6 to 12 cycles using a sample-barcoded 5' primer and a J-beta primer mix. Via MiXCR, TCRdb re-called the 5' RACE reads, giving one row per CDR3 protein. The repertoire includes 700,000 or so distinct CDR3 sequences, roughly 43% of them detected once, and around 32% sits in the top ten.

The chain employs TRBV27 and TRBJ2-6; D may be TRBD1 (6 bases). The sequenced sample consisted of blood. This clonotype was sampled from a man of 80 years or more in good health. The DNA of the CDR3 is TGTGCCAGCAGTCCAGTGGGGGCCCAAGCCTCTGGGGCCAACGTCCTGACTTTC. Translated, it gives CASSPVGAQASGANVLTF.